This paragraph covers one TCR beta chain sequence. The antigen remains unidentified. This sample is part of a study of post-analysis software for immune sequencing data. Findings of the study overall: Elevated frequency relative to controls characterized roughly 5 TRBV segments in patients, TRBV5-6, TRBV5-1 and TRBV20-1 among them. The authors found that F measure strongly co-clustered same-batch samples.

The germline gives CDR1 LGHNA, CDR2 YSLEER. The CDR3 has 15 residues. Deletions cut 0 bases from V and 4 bases from J, with 12 bases between. cDNA libraries of TCR beta carried unique molecular identifiers. A single record per CDR3 protein comes from TCRdb applying MiXCR to the PCR reads. The table includes almost 700,000 distinct CDR3 sequences, roughly three fifths detected once. This clonotype originated in a girl under 10 years old with multiple sclerosis. The source material was blood. V and J are TRBV4-3 and TRBJ1-2; D possibly corresponds to TRBD1 (6 bases). CDR3 in amino acids: CASSQEGGNAYGYTF. The CDR3 nucleotides read TGCGCCAGCAGCCAAGAAGGGGGAAACGCCTATGGCTACACCTTC.